The rows below give T cell receptor beta chains drawn from one sample of a study of cytomegalovirus exposure and HLA in healthy donors. Produced via immunoSEQ multiplex PCR; TCRdb's table is partial and in-frame only. Here the sample spans more than 100,000 clones, 60% to 70% being singletons. Specimen: PBMCs. Every receptor here comes from a woman aged 45-59 years in good health and CMV-seronegative. Each CDR3 is given with its conserved first and last residue. A D gene is named only where the DNA matches it firmly. Rows may omit the clone size; those that give it use once, few, many or a size class.

clone_size j_call d_call v_call cdr3_nt cdr3_aa
NA TRBJ2-3 TRBD2 TRBV6-5 TGTGCCAGCAGTTACGGCGGGGGGGCACCAACGCAGTATTTT CASSYGGGAPTQYF
NA TRBJ2-5 NA TRBV11-1 TGTGCCAGCAGCTTAGGACTGCGAGACCGAGGGGAGACCCAGTACTTC CASSLGLRDRGETQYF
NA TRBJ1-6 NA TRBV9 TGTGCCAGCAGCGTATTCAATAGTAATTCACCCCTCCATTTT CASSVFNSNSPLHF
NA TRBJ2-6 NA TRBV2 TGTGCCAGCAGGCAGGGATCTGGGGCCAACGTCCTGACTTTC CASRQGSGANVLTF
NA TRBJ2-7 TRBD2 TRBV5-4 TGTGCCAGCAGACTAGCGGGAGTACCGGAGCAGTACTTC CASRLAGVPEQYF
few TRBJ2-5 NA TRBV7-6 TGTGCCAGCAGCTTCGGGGTCCGGGAGACCCAGTACTTC CASSFGVRETQYF
NA TRBJ1-2 TRBD1 TRBV11-2 TGTGCCAGCAGCTTAGATTGGAGTCCGGGACAGGGCCATGGCTACACCTTC CASSLDWSPGQGHGYTF
NA TRBJ2-1 NA TRBV4-2 TGTGCCAGCAGCCAAGGAACTAGCTCGGACTGGGAGCAGTTCTTC CASSQGTSSDWEQFF
NA TRBJ2-1 TRBD2 TRBV4-2 TGTGCCAGCAGCCAAGGGGAGGCGGGAGGTGGCGAGCAGTTCTTC CASSQGEAGGGEQFF
NA TRBJ2-7 TRBD1 TRBV28 TGTGCCAGCAGTTTTTTCAGGACAGGAGAATACGAGCAGTACTTC CASSFFRTGEYEQYF
NA TRBJ1-1 NA TRBV7-3 TGTGCCAGCAGCTCGGGCCTTAGAGGGACTGAAGCTTTCTTT CASSSGLRGTEAFF
NA TRBJ2-5 TRBD2 TRBV6-5 TGTGCCAGCAGTTACGATGGACTAGAGCAGTACTTC CASSYDGLEQYF
NA TRBJ1-2 TRBD1 TRBV6-5 TGTGCCAGCAGCTTTGACAGGGAAGACTATGGCTACACCTTC CASSFDREDYGYTF
few TRBJ2-5 TRBD2 TRBV7-6 TGTGCCAGCAGCTTAGCGCGGGAGGAGACCCAGTACTTC CASSLAREETQYF
few TRBJ1-2 NA TRBV18 TGTGCCAGCTCACCAGGCAGGCTGGCTGGCTACACCTTC CASSPGRLAGYTF
NA TRBJ2-7 NA TRBV6-1 TGTGCCAGCAGTTTTCTAGAACCTTACGAGCAGTACTTC CASSFLEPYEQYF
NA TRBJ1-5 NA TRBV5-6 TGTGCCAGCAGCTTGGGGACAAGCAATCAGCCCCAGCATTTT CASSLGTSNQPQHF
NA TRBJ1-1 NA TRBV5-1 TGCGCCAGCAGTGCCCCGATATGGGGGCAGAAAACTGAAGCTTTCTTT CASSAPIWGQKTEAFF
NA TRBJ1-5 NA TRBV18 TGTGCCAGCTCACTCAGTACCAATCAGCCCCAGCATTTT CASSLSTNQPQHF
NA TRBJ2-7 TRBD2 TRBV4-3 TGCGCCAGCAGCCGAGAGACTAGCGGGATTTACGAGCAGTACTTC CASSRETSGIYEQYF
NA TRBJ2-6 NA TRBV4-3 TGCGCCAGCAGCCAGCAGGGTACTGGGGCCAACGTCCTGACTTTC CASSQQGTGANVLTF
NA TRBJ2-3 TRBD1 TRBV5-1 TGCGCCAGTTACCCGGGACAGGGTCCAACAGATACGCAGTATTTT CASYPGQGPTDTQYF
NA TRBJ2-7 NA TRBV11-2 TGTGCCAGCAGATTGGGGCAGGGTAGATACGAGCAGTACTTC CASRLGQGRYEQYF
few TRBJ2-3 NA TRBV30 TGTGCCTGGAGGGGGTACAGGGAAAGAGGCACAGATACGCAGTATTTT CAWRGYRERGTDTQYF
NA TRBJ2-1 NA TRBV19 TGTGCCAGTAGTATAGGCAGGGCAATAGGGAATGAGCAGTTCTTC CASSIGRAIGNEQFF
few TRBJ1-2 TRBD1 TRBV27 TGTGCCAGCAGTTTTAGGGGAACAGGGGGCTGGGACTATGGCTACACCTTC CASSFRGTGGWDYGYTF
NA TRBJ2-2 NA TRBV4-1 TGCGCCAGCAGCCAGATGGACAGAATTAACGGGGAGCTGTTTTTT CASSQMDRINGELFF
NA TRBJ1-2 NA TRBV5-6 TGTGCCAGCGGTATCAAGACTTACAGGCGTAGCTATGGCTACACCTTC CASGIKTYRRSYGYTF
NA TRBJ2-1 TRBD2 TRBV5-1 TGCGCCAGCAGCTTGGCAGCGGGGGGGTTTAATGAGCAGTTCTTC CASSLAAGGFNEQFF
NA TRBJ1-5 NA TRBV2 TGTGCCAGCAGTGCCCGACAGTCTCCATATAGCAATCAGCCCCAGCATTTT CASSARQSPYSNQPQHF
few TRBJ2-1 TRBD2 TRBV4-3 TGCGCCAGCAGCCAAGATGCGTGGCTAGCGGGAGGAGAGCAGTTCTTC CASSQDAWLAGGEQFF
NA TRBJ1-4 TRBD1 TRBV19 TGTGCCAGTAGTATAGATCTCAGGGGGCCCAGAGCAACTAATGAAAAACTGTTTTTT CASSIDLRGPRATNEKLFF
NA TRBJ1-1 NA TRBV10-3 TGTGCCATCAGTGACCGACGGGTGAACACTGAAGCTTTCTTT CAISDRRVNTEAFF
NA TRBJ1-1 TRBD1 TRBV5-1 TGCGCCAGCAGCTTGGCGGGACAGGGCGTGAACACTGAAGCTTTCTTT CASSLAGQGVNTEAFF
few TRBJ2-5 TRBD2 TRBV19 TGTGCCAGTAGATCTTCGGTCCGGGGGGGTCAAGAGACCCAGTACTTC CASRSSVRGGQETQYF
NA TRBJ1-2 NA TRBV27 TGTGCCAGCAGTTCAGCCCCGTCAACAGGGAGAGGCTACACCTTC CASSSAPSTGRGYTF
NA TRBJ2-5 NA TRBV7-6 TGTGCCAGCAGCTTAGGGTCGCGAGAGACCCAGTACTTC CASSLGSRETQYF
NA TRBJ2-7 TRBD1 TRBV7-2 TGTGCCAGCAATACCGGGACAGGGGGAGGCGAGCAGTACTTC CASNTGTGGGEQYF
few TRBJ2-5 TRBD2 TRBV5-4 TGTGCCAGCAGCTGGGGGGGGGAGACCCAGTACTTC CASSWGGETQYF
NA TRBJ2-7 NA TRBV27 TGTGCCAGCAGGGCCAGGGGACCTTACGAGCAGTACTTC CASRARGPYEQYF
NA TRBJ1-4 NA TRBV19 TGTGCCAGTAGTATAATCGATGAAAAACTGTTTTTT CASSIIDEKLFF
once TRBJ1-6 TRBD1 TRBV5-1 TGCGCCAGCAGCTTGGGCGGGACAGGGCGTTTTGGTTCACCCCTCCACTTT CASSLGGTGRFGSPLHF
NA TRBJ1-5 NA TRBV5-1 TGCGCCAGCAGCCCGGGGGTGAGATTAGAGAATCAGCCCCAGCATTTT CASSPGVRLENQPQHF
once TRBJ1-3 TRBD1 TRBV10-3 TGTGCCATCAGGGGGACAGGAGGAAACACCATATATTTT CAIRGTGGNTIYF
NA TRBJ1-1 NA TRBV7-2 TGTGCCAGCAGCTTAGAATTTACCTACGCTGAAGCTTTCTTT CASSLEFTYAEAFF
many TRBJ1-4 NA TRBV4-2 TGTGCCAGCAGCCAAGGACTTTGGAGCGATAATGAAAAACTGTTTTTT CASSQGLWSDNEKLFF
few TRBJ1-1 TRBD1 TRBV6-6 TGTGCCAGCAGAGACAGGGGGATCTCTGCGAACACTGAAGCTTTCTTT CASRDRGISANTEAFF
NA TRBJ1-4 TRBD1 TRBV5-4 TGTGCCAGCAGCTTGGGTACAGGGGGCTTAGCAAAACTGTTTTTT CASSLGTGGLAKLFF
NA TRBJ2-6 NA TRBV6-5 TGTGCCAGCAGACAAGGGGGAGTCAACGTCCTGACTTTC CASRQGGVNVLTF
NA TRBJ1-5 TRBD1 TRBV15 TGTGCCACCAGCAGAGATAGGACAGGGAGGTCCCAGCATTTT CATSRDRTGRSQHF
NA TRBJ1-5 TRBD1 TRBV30 TGTGCCTGGAGTGTAACAGGGGCGCAAGGGCCCCAGCATTTT CAWSVTGAQGPQHF
NA TRBJ1-1 NA TRBV11-2 TGTGCCAGCAGCGATCTCAAAACAGGGGAAGCTTTCTTT CASSDLKTGEAFF
NA TRBJ2-4 TRBD1 TRBV27 TGTGCCAGCAGTTTACTCGGACAGGGGGCCGTCAAAAACATTCAGTACTTC CASSLLGQGAVKNIQYF
NA TRBJ1-2 NA TRBV10-3 TGTGCCATCCGTAGGGGCGACGGATATGGCTACACCTTC CAIRRGDGYGYTF
few TRBJ1-2 NA TRBV7-9 TGTGCCAGCAGCCCTAATAATCCGTACAGGTACGGCTACACCTTC CASSPNNPYRYGYTF
once TRBJ2-5 TRBD1 TRBV5-1 TGCGCCAGCAGCTTGGCGCCTACAGGGGTGGAGACCCAGTACTTC CASSLAPTGVETQYF
NA TRBJ2-1 TRBD2 TRBV19 TGTGCCAGTAACAAGCGGGAGGGCCGGAATGAGCAGTTCTTC CASNKREGRNEQFF